These 5 T cell receptor beta chains originate from one sample sequenced in a study of cytomegalovirus exposure and HLA in healthy donors. Clones were sequenced by immunoSEQ multiplex PCR, and TCRdb holds only the in-frame ones, with some missing. The table shows tens of thousands of clones, with approximately 96% occurring only once. The sequenced material came from PBMCs. The receptors come from a young man in good health and CMV-seropositive.

The chain carries TRBV2 and TRBJ2-1, with D perhaps TRBD2 (5 bases). With 6 bases removed from V and 4 bases from J, the gap between germline ends came to 22 bases. The CDR3 spans 17 residues. The V gene's germline CDR1 is SNHLY and CDR2 FYNNEI. The CDR3 loop reads CASSADYYSSPYNEQFF. CDR3 in DNA: TGTGCCAGCAGCGCCGACTACTACTCTTCCCCTTACAATGAGCAGTTCTTC.

V gene TRBV27 combines with J gene TRBJ1-4, with D unresolved. Germline values: CDR1 MNHEY, CDR2 SMNVEV (reference sequence). V was cut by 5 bases and J by 4 bases, with 5 bases left in between. The CDR3 runs to 12 residues. The CDR3 is CASSDYNEKLFF. For the CDR3, the DNA is TGTGCCAGCAGTGACTATAATGAAAAACTGTTTTTT.

The chain links TRBV2 to TRBJ1-1; 9 nucleotides line up with TRBD1. The trim removed 5 bases at V and 4 bases at J, leaving 11 bases unmatched. CDR1 is SNHLY and CDR2 is FYNNEI in the germline V gene. The CDR3 has 16 residues. Written as DNA, the CDR3 is TGTGCCAGCAGTTTACAGGGGGCGGGAGTTGGCACTGAAGCTTTCTTT. Protein: CASSLQGAGVGTEAFF. Full variable domain (missing parts from reference TRBV2 and TRBJ1-1): EPEVTQTPSHQVTQMGQEVILRCVPISNHLYFYWYRQILGQKVEFLVSFYNNEISEKSEIFDDQFSVERPDGSNFTLKIRSTKLEDSAMYFCASSLQGAGVGTEAFFGQGTRLTVV.

The chain combines TRBV30 with TRBJ1-1, with D unresolved. This CDR3 spans 12 amino acids. V lost 8 bases, J lost 4 bases, and 14 bases lay in between. CDR1 and CDR2 (germline): GTSNPN, SVGIG (reference sequence). DNA of the CDR3: TGTGCCCAAGCAAGGGAGGGCACTGAAGCTTTCTTT. This gives the protein CAQAREGTEAFF. Based on the CDR3 plus reference TRBV30 and TRBJ1-1, the full variable domain is SQTIHQWPATLVQPVGSPLSLECTVEGTSNPNLYWYRQAAGRGLQLLFYSVGIGQISSEVPQNLSASRPQDRQFILSSKKLLLSDSGFYLCAQAREGTEAFFGQGTRLTVV.

The sample holds one count of this clone. The V gene is TRBV5-1, the J gene TRBJ1-3, with a tentative D call TRBD1 (5 bases). CDR3 length: 16 amino acids. The germline gives CDR1 SGHRS, CDR2 YFSETQ. V lost 2 bases to trimming and J lost 0 bases, with 12 bases between them. The CDR3 spells CASSLAGSFSGNTIYF. As DNA, the CDR3 is TGCGCCAGCAGCTTAGCAGGGTCATTCTCTGGAAACACCATATATTTT.